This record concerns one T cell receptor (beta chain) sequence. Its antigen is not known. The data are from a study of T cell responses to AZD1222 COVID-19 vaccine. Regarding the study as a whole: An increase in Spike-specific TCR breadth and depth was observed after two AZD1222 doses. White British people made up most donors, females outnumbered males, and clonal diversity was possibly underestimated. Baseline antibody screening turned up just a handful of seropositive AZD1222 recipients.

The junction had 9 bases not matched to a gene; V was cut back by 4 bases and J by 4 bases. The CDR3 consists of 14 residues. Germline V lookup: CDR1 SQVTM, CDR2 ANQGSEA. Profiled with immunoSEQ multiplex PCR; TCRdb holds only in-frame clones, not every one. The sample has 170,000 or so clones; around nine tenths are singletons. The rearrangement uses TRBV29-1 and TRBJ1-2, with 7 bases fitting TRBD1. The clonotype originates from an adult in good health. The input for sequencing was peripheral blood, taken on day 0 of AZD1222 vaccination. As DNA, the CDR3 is TGCAGCGTTGTAAGGCAGGGGGTCAGCTATGGCTACACCTTC. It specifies CSVVRQGVSYGYTF. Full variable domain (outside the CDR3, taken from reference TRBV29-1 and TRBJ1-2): SAVISQKPSRDICQRGTSLTIQCQVDSQVTMMFWYRQQPGQSLTLIATANQGSEATYESGFVIDKFPISRPNLTFSTLTVSNMSPEDSSIYLCSVVRQGVSYGYTFGSGTRLTVV.